This TCR beta chain appears in the sequencing data of a study of shared clonotypes between healthy human individuals. Genomic DNA per cell subset filled all wells of several immunoSEQ plates. Some clones are missing from TCRdb's copy, which holds only in-frame ones; the method was immunoSEQ multiplex PCR. This table has some 980,000 clones, about three quarters appearing once. Of note for this clone: The antigen is unknown.

The CDR3 is 16 amino acids. CDR1 SGHKS and CDR2 YYEKEE come from the germline V gene (reference sequence). V was clipped by 2 bases and J by 6 bases; unmatched bases: 8. Study observations and caveats: Though the depth was large, rarefaction showed that sorted-subset sequencing was incomplete. Estimated clonotype richness was generally higher in naive than memory subsets.

This chain links TRBV5-5 with TRBJ1-6; 7 bases are shared with TRBD1. The sample comprised memory CD4+ T cells sorted from blood. Described subset: CD45RA-negative fraction. The sequence came from a young man in good health. The CDR3 DNA is TGTGCCAGCAGCTTCACGGGTGGACAGGTTAATTCACCCCTCCACTTT. The encoded protein is CASSFTGGQVNSPLHF.